This TCR beta chain was recorded in a study of blood T cell repertoires in COVID-19. TCRdb keeps only in-frame clones here, not all; method: immunoSEQ multiplex PCR. The sample lists roughly 56,000 clones, around 86% occurring once. Germline V gene data show CDR1 as MNHEY and CDR2 as SVGAGI. V dropped 6 bases and J dropped 9; count of bases not matched to a gene: 11. The CDR3 length is 14 residues. The chain links TRBV6-5 to TRBJ2-1; TRBD1 matches at 7 bases. Specimen: peripheral blood. This TCR derives from a man between 50 and 59 years old with active COVID-19. In DNA form, the CDR3 reads TGTGCCAGCAGCTTCTTCGACAGGGTGGGTGAGCAGTTCTTC. This encodes CASSFFDRVGEQFF.